This T cell receptor (beta chain) originates from a study of human T cells and chemical hapten exposure. This clonotype came up a few times. Time point indicated: patch test 3, about 24 weeks after DPC sensitization. Treatment of the sample: therapeutic diphenylcyclopropenone sensitization with weekly scalp DPC. Single cDNA molecules in the library carried unique molecular identifiers attached during preparation. Via MiXCR, TCRdb re-called the RACE reads, giving one row per CDR3 protein. The sample has about 97,000 distinct CDR3 sequences; less than 35% are singletons. There are 13 residues in the CDR3. The ends were cut back, 3 bases at V and 4 bases at J, with 8 bases in the middle. The V gene's germline CDR1 is LGHNA and CDR2 YSLEER.

The chain uses TRBV4-3 and TRBJ2-3; D gene uncertain. Sequenced here: whole blood, sampled in connection with sensitization to the hapten diphenylcyclopropenone (DPC). The origin of this receptor is a man aged 35 to 55 with alopecia areata. Some clones in this sample may be carry-over from other donors' samples. CDR3 sequence reads: CASSHAAADTQYF. CDR3 bases: TGCGCCAGCAGCCACGCCGCGGCAGATACGCAGTATTTT.